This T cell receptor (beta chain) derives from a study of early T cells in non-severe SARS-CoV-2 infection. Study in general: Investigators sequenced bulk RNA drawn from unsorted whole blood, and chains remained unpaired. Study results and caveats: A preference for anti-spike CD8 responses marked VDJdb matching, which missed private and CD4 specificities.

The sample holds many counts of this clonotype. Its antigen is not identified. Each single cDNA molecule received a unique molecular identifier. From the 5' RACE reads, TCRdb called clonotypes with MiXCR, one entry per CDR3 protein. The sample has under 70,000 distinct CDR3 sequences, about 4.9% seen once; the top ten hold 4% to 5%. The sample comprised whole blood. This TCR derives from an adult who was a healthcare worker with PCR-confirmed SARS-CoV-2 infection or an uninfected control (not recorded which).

The CDR3: CASSLTSRETQYF. CDR3 DNA sequence: TGTGCCAGCAGCTTGACTAGTAGAGAGACCCAGTACTTC. V is TRBV7-3 and J is TRBJ2-5, with D tentatively TRBD2 (6 bases). The CDR3 has 13 amino acids. The germline V gene has CDR1 SGHTA and CDR2 FQGTGA. Trimming stripped 3 bases from V and 4 bases from J, with 9 bases between.